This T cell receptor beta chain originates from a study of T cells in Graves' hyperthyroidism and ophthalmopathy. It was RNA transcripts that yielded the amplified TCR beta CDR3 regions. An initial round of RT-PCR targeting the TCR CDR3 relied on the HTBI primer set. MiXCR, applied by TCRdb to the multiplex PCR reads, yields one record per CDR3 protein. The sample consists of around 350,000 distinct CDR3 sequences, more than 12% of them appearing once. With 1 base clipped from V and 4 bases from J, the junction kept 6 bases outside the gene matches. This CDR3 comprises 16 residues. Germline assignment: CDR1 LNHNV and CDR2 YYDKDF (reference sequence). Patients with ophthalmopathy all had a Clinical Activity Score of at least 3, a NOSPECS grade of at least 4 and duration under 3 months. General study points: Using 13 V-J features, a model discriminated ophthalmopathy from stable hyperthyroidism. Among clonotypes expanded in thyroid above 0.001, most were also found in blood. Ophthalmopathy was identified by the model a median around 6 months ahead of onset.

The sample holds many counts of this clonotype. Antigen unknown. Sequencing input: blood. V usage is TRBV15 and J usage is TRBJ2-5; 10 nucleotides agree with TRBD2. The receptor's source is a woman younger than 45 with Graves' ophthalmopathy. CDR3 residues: CATSRGELAGTETQYF. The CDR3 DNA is TGTGCCACCAGCAGAGGCGAACTAGCGGGGACAGAGACCCAGTACTTC.